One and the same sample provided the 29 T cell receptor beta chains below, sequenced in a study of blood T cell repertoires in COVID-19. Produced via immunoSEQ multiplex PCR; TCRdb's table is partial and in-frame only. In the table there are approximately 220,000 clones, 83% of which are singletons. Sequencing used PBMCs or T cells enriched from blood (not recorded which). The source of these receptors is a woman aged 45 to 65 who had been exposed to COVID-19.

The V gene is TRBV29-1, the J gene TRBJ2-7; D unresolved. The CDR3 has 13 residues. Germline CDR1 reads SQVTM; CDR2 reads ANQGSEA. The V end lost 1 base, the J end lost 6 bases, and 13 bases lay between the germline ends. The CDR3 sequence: CSVEALDSSEQYF. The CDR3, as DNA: TGCAGCGTTGAAGCCCTCGACTCATCCGAGCAGTACTTC.

The CDR3 nucleotides read TGTGCCATCAGTGGGGACAGGGGGCGGCCCGGGGATACGCAGTATTTT. Translated, it gives CAISGDRGRPGDTQYF. The chain combines TRBV10-3 with TRBJ2-3; 12 nucleotides line up with TRBD1. Germline trimming cut 4 bases from V and 6 bases from J; bases unmatched to any gene: 8. Germline CDR1 is ENHRY and CDR2 is SYGVKD. The CDR3 spans 16 residues.

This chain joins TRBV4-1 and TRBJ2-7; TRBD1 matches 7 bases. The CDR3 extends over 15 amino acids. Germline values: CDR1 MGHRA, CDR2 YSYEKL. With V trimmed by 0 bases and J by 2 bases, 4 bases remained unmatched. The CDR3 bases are TGCGCCAGCAGCCAAGAGACAGGGCTGGCCTACGAGCAGTACTTC. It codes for CASSQETGLAYEQYF.

The CDR3 DNA reads as TGTGCCAGCAGCCGGGACAGGGGTGGAAACACCATATATTTT. Protein sequence: CASSRDRGGNTIYF. The V gene is TRBV6-5, the J gene TRBJ1-3, with 10 bases aligning to TRBD1. V lost 6 bases and J lost 3; bases outside the gene matches: 2. Germline CDR1 reads MNHEY; CDR2 reads SVGAGI. The CDR3 has 14 residues.

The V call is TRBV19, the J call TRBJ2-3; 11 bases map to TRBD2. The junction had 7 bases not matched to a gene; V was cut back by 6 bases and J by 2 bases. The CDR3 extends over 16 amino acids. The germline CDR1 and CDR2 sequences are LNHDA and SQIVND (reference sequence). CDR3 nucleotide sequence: TGTGCCAGTAGCCTACTAGCGGGGGCATACACAGATACGCAGTATTTT. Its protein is CASSLLAGAYTDTQYF.

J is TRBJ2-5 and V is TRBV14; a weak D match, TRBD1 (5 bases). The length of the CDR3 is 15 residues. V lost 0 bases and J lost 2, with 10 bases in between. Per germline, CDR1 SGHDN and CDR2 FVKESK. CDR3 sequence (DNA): TGTGCCAGCAGCCAAGATCGGACATCGCAAGAGACCCAGTACTTC. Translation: CASSQDRTSQETQYF.

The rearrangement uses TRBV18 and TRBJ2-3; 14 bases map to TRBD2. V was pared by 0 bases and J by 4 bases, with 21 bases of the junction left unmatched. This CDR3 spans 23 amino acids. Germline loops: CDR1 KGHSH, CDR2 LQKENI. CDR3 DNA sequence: TGTGCCAGCTCACCACCGCGGCGCCGACTAGCGGGGGGGCAAGCTTCAGTCCCAGATACGCAGTATTTT. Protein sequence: CASSPPRRRLAGGQASVPDTQYF. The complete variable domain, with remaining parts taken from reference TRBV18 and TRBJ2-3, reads NAGVMQNPRHLVRRRGQEARLRCSPMKGHSHVYWYRQLPEEGLKFMVYLQKENIIDESGMPKERFSAEFPKEGPSILRIQQVVRGDSAAYFCASSPPRRRLAGGQASVPDTQYFGPGTRLTVL.

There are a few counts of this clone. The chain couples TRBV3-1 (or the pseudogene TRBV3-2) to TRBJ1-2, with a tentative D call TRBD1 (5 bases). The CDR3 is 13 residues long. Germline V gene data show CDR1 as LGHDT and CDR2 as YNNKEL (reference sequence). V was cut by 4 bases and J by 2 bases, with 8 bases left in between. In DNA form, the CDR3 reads TGTGCCAGCAGCCCCGGGGGGAACTATGGCTACACCTTC. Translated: CASSPGGNYGYTF.

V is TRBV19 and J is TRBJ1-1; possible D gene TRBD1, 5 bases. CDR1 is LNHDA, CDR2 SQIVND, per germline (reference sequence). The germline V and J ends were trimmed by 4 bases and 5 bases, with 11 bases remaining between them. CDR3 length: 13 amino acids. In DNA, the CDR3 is TGTGCCAGTAGTACTCACAAGGGGACTGAAGCTTTCTTT. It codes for CASSTHKGTEAFF. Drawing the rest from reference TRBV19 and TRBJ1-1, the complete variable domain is DGGITQSPKYLFRKEGQNVTLSCEQNLNHDAMYWYRQDPGQGLRLIYYSQIVNDFQKGDIAEGYSVSREKKESFPLTVTSAQKNPTAFYLCASSTHKGTEAFFGQGTRLTVV.

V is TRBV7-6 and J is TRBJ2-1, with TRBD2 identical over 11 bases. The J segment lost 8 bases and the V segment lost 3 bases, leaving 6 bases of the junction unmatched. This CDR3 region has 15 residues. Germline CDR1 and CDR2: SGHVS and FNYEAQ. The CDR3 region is CASSFQLAGEDEQFF. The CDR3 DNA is TGTGCCAGCAGCTTTCAACTAGCGGGGGAAGATGAGCAGTTCTTC.

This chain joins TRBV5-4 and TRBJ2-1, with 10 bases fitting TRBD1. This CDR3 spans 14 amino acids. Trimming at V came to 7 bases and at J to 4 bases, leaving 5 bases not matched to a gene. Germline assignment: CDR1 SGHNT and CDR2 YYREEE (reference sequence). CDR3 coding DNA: TGTGCCAGCCTCCGGGACAGGGGATACAATGAGCAGTTCTTC. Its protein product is CASLRDRGYNEQFF.

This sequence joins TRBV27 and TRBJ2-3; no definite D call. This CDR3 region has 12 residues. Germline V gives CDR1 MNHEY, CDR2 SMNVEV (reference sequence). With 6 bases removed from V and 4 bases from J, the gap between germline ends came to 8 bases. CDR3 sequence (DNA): TGTGCCAGCAGGACTGCCCCAGATACGCAGTATTTT. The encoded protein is CASRTAPDTQYF.

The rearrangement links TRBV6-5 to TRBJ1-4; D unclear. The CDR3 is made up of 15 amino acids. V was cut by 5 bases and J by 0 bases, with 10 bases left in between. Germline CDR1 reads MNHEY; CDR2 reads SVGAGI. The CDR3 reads CASSKEAATNEKLFF. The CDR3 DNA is TGTGCCAGCAGTAAGGAGGCTGCAACTAATGAAAAACTGTTTTTT.

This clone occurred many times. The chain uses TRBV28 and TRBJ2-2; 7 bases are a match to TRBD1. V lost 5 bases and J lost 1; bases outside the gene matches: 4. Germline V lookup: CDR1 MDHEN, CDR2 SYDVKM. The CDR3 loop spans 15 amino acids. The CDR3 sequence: CASSRRTGNTGELFF. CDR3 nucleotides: TGTGCCAGCAGTCGCCGGACAGGGAACACCGGGGAGCTGTTTTTT.

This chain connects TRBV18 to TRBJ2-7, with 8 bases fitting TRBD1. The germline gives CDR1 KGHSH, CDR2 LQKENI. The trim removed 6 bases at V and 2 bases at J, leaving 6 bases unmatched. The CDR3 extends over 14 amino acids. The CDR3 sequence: CASSLTQGAYEQYF. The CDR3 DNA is TGTGCCAGCTCTCTTACACAGGGGGCCTACGAGCAGTACTTC.

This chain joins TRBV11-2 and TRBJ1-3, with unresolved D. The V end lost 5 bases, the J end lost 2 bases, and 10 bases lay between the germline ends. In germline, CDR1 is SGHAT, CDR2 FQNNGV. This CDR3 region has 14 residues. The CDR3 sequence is CASSVGVTGNTIYF. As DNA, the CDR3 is TGTGCCAGCAGCGTTGGAGTCACTGGAAACACCATATATTTT.

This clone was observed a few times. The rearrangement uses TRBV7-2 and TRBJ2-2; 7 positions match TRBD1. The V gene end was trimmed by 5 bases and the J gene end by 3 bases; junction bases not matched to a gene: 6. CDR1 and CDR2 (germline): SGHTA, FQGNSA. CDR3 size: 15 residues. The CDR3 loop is CASSRDSVYTGELFF. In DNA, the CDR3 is TGTGCCAGCAGCCGGGACAGTGTGTACACCGGGGAGCTGTTTTTT.

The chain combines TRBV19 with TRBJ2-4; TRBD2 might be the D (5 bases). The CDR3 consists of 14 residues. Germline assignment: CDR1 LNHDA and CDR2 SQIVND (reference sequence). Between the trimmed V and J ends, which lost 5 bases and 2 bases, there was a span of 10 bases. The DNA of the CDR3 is TGTGCCAGTAGTCCCCGGGGTACCAAAAACATTCAGTACTTC. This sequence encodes CASSPRGTKNIQYF. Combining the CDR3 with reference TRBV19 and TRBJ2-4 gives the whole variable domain DGGITQSPKYLFRKEGQNVTLSCEQNLNHDAMYWYRQDPGQGLRLIYYSQIVNDFQKGDIAEGYSVSREKKESFPLTVTSAQKNPTAFYLCASSPRGTKNIQYFGAGTRLSVL.

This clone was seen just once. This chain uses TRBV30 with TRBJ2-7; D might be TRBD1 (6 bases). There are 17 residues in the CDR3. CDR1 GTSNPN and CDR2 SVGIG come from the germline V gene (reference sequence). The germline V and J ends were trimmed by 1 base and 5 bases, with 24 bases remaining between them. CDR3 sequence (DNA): TGTGCCTGGAGTGCCTCCGACAGGCCCGGGTCCTTCGACGAGCAGTACTTC. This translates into CAWSASDRPGSFDEQYF.

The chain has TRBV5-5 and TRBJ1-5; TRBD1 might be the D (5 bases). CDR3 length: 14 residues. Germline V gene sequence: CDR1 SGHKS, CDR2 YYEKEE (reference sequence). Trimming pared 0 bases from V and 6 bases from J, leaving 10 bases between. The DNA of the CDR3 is TGTGCCAGCAGCTTGGAACAGGAGGGTCAGCCCCAGCATTTT. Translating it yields CASSLEQEGQPQHF.

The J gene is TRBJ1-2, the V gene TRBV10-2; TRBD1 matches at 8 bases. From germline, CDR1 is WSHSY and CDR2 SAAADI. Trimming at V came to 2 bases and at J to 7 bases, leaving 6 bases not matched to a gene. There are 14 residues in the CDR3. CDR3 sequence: CASSEAGGSRGYTF. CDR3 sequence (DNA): TGCGCCAGCAGTGAGGCAGGGGGCTCTCGTGGCTACACCTTC.

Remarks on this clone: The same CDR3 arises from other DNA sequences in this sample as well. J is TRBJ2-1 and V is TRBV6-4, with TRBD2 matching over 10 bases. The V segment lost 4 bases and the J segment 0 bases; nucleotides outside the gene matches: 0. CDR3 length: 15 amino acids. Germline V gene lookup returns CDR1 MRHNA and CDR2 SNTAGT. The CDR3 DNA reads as TGTGCCAGCAGTGTAGCGGGGGGCTCCTACAATGAGCAGTTCTTC. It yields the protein CASSVAGGSYNEQFF.

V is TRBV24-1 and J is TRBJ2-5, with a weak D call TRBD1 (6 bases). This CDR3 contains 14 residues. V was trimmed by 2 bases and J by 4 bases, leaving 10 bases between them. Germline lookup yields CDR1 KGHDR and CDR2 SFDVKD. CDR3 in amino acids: CATSDWTEGETQYF. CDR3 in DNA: TGTGCCACCAGTGATTGGACAGAAGGAGAGACCCAGTACTTC.

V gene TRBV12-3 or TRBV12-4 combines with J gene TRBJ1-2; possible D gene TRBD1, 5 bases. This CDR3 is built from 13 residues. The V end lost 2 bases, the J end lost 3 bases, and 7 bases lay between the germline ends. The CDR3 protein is CASSLQGYYGYTF. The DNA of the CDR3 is TGTGCCAGCAGTTTACAGGGTTACTATGGCTACACCTTC.

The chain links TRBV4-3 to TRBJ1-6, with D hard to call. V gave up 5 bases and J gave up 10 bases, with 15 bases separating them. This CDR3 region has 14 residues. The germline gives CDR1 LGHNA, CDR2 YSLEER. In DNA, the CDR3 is TGCGCCAGCAGCGTGGACGGACTTGGATCACCCCTCCACTTT. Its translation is CASSVDGLGSPLHF.

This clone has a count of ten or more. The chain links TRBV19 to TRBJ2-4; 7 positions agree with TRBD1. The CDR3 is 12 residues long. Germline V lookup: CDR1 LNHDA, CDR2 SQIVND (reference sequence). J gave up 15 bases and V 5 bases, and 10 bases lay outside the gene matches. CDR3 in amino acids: CASSPGQARRYF. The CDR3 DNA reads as TGTGCCAGTAGTCCAGGACAGGCTCGACGGTACTTC.

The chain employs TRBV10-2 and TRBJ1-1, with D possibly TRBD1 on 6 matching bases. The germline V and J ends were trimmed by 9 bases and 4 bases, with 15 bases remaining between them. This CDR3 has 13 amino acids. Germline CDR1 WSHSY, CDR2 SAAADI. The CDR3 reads CASLPQGRTEAFF. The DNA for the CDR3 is TGCGCCAGTTTACCCCAGGGGCGCACTGAAGCTTTCTTT.

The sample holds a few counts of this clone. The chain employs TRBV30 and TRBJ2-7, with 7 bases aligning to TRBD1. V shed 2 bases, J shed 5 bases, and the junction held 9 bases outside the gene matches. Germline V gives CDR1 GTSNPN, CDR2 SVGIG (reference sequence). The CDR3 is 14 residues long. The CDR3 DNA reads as TGTGCCTGGAGTAAAGGGGGCGGTTTGGACGAGCAGTACTTC. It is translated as CAWSKGGGLDEQYF.

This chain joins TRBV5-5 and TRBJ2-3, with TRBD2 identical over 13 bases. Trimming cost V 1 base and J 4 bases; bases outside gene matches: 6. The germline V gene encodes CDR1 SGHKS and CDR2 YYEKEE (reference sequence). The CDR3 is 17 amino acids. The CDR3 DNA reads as TGTGCCAGCAGCTTGACTTTACTAGCGGGGGGGTCAGATACGCAGTATTTT. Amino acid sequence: CASSLTLLAGGSDTQYF.